The present T cell receptor (beta chain) was sequenced within a study of CD8 T cells in ankylosing spondylitis. Study results and caveats: Reportedly, disease-linked clones are significantly enriched in ankylosing spondylitis patients' matched synovial fluid. A number of the motif variants had already been described in reactive arthritis synovial fluid and blood. Among TCR beta sequences, a motif of roughly 8 highly homologous variants appeared characteristic of ankylosing spondylitis blood.

Libraries of TCR beta came from quantitative 5'-RACE with molecular barcodes. TCRdb reprocessed the 5' RACE reads with MiXCR, giving one entry per CDR3 protein. Of over 25,000 distinct CDR3 sequences in the sample, 7.9% are singletons; the top ten hold roughly 30%. The sample holds many counts of this clonotype. Its antigen is unidentified. The sample comprised blood. This clonotype was obtained from a male donor with ankylosing spondylitis or in good health (not recorded which).

CDR3 amino acids: CASSLGREGDTQYF. CDR3 DNA: TGTGCCAGCAGTTTGGGACGGGAGGGAGATACGCAGTATTTT. The chain joins TRBV6-2 or TRBV6-3 to TRBJ2-3; 8 bases align to TRBD2. The V segment lost 4 bases and the J segment 5 bases; nucleotides outside the gene matches: 5. The CDR3 contains 14 residues. CDR1 is MNHEY, CDR2 SVGEGT, per germline.